These 17 T cell receptor beta chains came from one sample sequenced in a study of Tregs in tolerant kidney transplant recipients. Sequencing was performed with immunoSEQ multiplex PCR; in TCRdb, only in-frame clones are kept and a portion is missing. The sample contains under 300,000 clones, approximately 84% of which appear only once. Material for sequencing was CD4+ T cells from blood. Receptors were obtained from a human donor in good health.

This sequence joins TRBV29-1 and TRBJ2-7, with 10 positions matching TRBD2. V lost 8 bases to trimming and J lost 1 base; unmatched junction nucleotides: 5. This CDR3 has 13 residues. Germline V lookup: CDR1 SQVTM, CDR2 ANQGSEA. CDR3 sequence reads: CSIRTSGSYEQYF. CDR3 bases: TGCAGCATTCGGACTAGCGGTTCCTACGAGCAGTACTTC.

Of note for this clone: This CDR3 is also generated by other DNA sequences in the sample. The chain combines TRBV5-1 with TRBJ2-3; perhaps TRBD1 as D (5 bases). CDR1 is SGHRS and CDR2 is YFSETQ in the germline V gene. V was cut by 0 bases and J by 6 bases, with 11 bases left in between. The CDR3 is 14 residues long. This CDR3 reads CASSLDGATDTQYF. Written as DNA, the CDR3 is TGCGCCAGCAGCTTGGATGGGGCCACGGATACGCAGTATTTT.

The gene calls are TRBV18 and TRBJ2-1; D may be TRBD2 (6 bases). Trimming pared 1 base from V and 4 bases from J, leaving 11 bases between. The CDR3 extends over 15 amino acids. Per germline, CDR1 KGHSH and CDR2 LQKENI. The CDR3 loop reads CASSPRFGGYNEQFF. As DNA, the CDR3 is TGTGCCAGCTCACCACGCTTTGGGGGGTACAATGAGCAGTTCTTC.

The CDR3 sequence: CASSTGTRPYNEQFF. DNA of the CDR3: TGTGCCAGCAGCACCGGGACCAGACCCTACAATGAGCAGTTCTTC. The V gene is TRBV5-8, the J gene TRBJ2-1, with D perhaps assigned TRBD1 or TRBD2 (5 bases each). CDR1 SGHTS and CDR2 YDEGEE come from the germline V gene. The CDR3 runs 15 residues. Trimming took off 4 bases at V and 2 bases at J, with 13 bases between the two ends.

The chain uses TRBV19 and TRBJ2-6; 8 positions agree with TRBD2. Germline trimming cut 0 bases from V and 0 bases from J; bases unmatched to any gene: 7. This CDR3 spans 19 amino acids. The germline gives CDR1 LNHDA, CDR2 SQIVND (reference sequence). The CDR3 bases are TGTGCCAGTAGTATAGATCGGCCGAGCGGGAGCTCTGGGGCCAACGTCCTGACTTTC. Translation gives CASSIDRPSGSSGANVLTF. Complete variable domain (other parts from reference TRBV19 and TRBJ2-6): DGGITQSPKYLFRKEGQNVTLSCEQNLNHDAMYWYRQDPGQGLRLIYYSQIVNDFQKGDIAEGYSVSREKKESFPLTVTSAQKNPTAFYLCASSIDRPSGSSGANVLTFGAGSRLTVL.

This chain connects TRBV13 to TRBJ2-3; perhaps TRBD2 as D (5 bases). The CDR3 length is 15 residues. V was trimmed by 4 bases and J by 0 bases, leaving 11 bases between them. From germline, CDR1 is PRHDT and CDR2 FYEKMQ (reference sequence). In nucleotides, the CDR3 is TGTGCCAGCAGCTCCGGACTTGTGAGCACAGATACGCAGTATTTT. It is translated as CASSSGLVSTDTQYF.

The CDR3 DNA is TGTGCCAGCAGTTCCTCAGGGGCACGGAATTCACCCCTCCACTTT. Its protein product is CASSSSGARNSPLHF. This sequence joins TRBV6-5 and TRBJ1-6; possibly TRBD1 for D (6 bases). This CDR3 contains 15 residues. The germline V and J ends were trimmed by 4 bases and 7 bases, with 14 bases remaining between them. Per the germline V gene, CDR1 is MNHEY and CDR2 is SVGAGI.

This clone was seen once. The chain uses TRBV10-3 and TRBJ2-3; 8 bases agree with TRBD1. With V trimmed by 3 bases and J by 1 base, 6 bases remained unmatched. Per germline, CDR1 ENHRY and CDR2 SYGVKD. CDR3 length: 16 residues. As DNA, the CDR3 is TGTGCCATCAGTGAAACCGAGACAGGGGGCACAGATACGCAGTATTTT. Amino acids: CAISETETGGTDTQYF.

The V call is TRBV19, the J call TRBJ2-3; 10 nucleotides agree with TRBD1. The V gene's germline CDR1 is LNHDA and CDR2 SQIVND (reference sequence). The CDR3 has 13 residues. V trimming: 4 bases; J trimming: 14 bases; junction bases outside the gene matches: 9. The CDR3, as DNA: TGTGCCAGTAGTAGGGACAGGGGACCGTCATGGTATTTT. Its translation is CASSRDRGPSWYF.

This sequence joins TRBV29-1 and TRBJ2-3, with 13 bases lining up with TRBD2. The V gene end was trimmed by 4 bases and the J gene end by 6 bases; junction bases not matched to a gene: 7. Germline loops: CDR1 SQVTM, CDR2 ANQGSEA. The CDR3 consists of 15 residues. In DNA, the CDR3 is TGCAGCGTTGGGGGACTAGCGGGGTTGGTGGATACGCAGTATTTT. Amino acid sequence: CSVGGLAGLVDTQYF.

The V gene is TRBV7-6, the J gene TRBJ2-3; 13 bases map to TRBD2. The germline V gene has CDR1 SGHVS and CDR2 FNYEAQ. The CDR3 extends over 15 amino acids. Trimming removed 6 bases from V and 3 bases from J; junction bases left unmatched: 3. The CDR3 DNA reads as TGTGCCAGCAGGGGGACTAGCGGGGCTACAGATACGCAGTATTTT. Translating it yields CASRGTSGATDTQYF. Filled out from reference TRBV7-6 and TRBJ2-3, the complete variable domain reads GAGVSQSPRYKVTKRGQDVALRCDPISGHVSLYWYRQALGQGPEFLTYFNYEAQQDKSGLPNDRFSAERPEGSISTLTIQRTEQRDSAMYRCASRGTSGATDTQYFGPGTRLTVL.

J is TRBJ2-7 and V is TRBV7-6; D ambiguous. CDR3 length equals 13 residues. CDR1 and CDR2 from the germline V gene are SGHVS and FNYEAQ. Between the trimmed V and J ends, which lost 5 bases and 7 bases, there was a span of 15 bases. The CDR3 DNA is TGTGCCAGCAGCCCAACGGACGGTGGGGAGCAGTACTTC. Translation gives CASSPTDGGEQYF.

The chain uses TRBV21-1 and TRBJ2-6; the table's D gene call, TRBD1, was not cross checked with the DNA. TRBV21-1 is an annotated pseudogene. The CDR3 covers 19 residues. The CDR3 sequence: CASSKAGTGDNSGANVLTF. For the CDR3, the DNA is TGTGCCAGCAGCAAAGCCGGGACAGGGGATAACTCTGGGGCCAACGTCCTGACTTTC.

There are a few counts of this clone. The V and J genes are TRBV6-1 and TRBJ2-2, with 12 bases identical to TRBD1. Germline CDR1 is MNHNS and CDR2 is SASEGT. V was pared by 3 bases and J by 7 bases, with 12 bases of the junction left unmatched. The CDR3 runs 18 residues. The CDR3 sequence: CASSDRWGDRGRSGELFF. CDR3 sequence (DNA): TGTGCCAGCAGTGACCGATGGGGGGACAGGGGGCGAAGCGGGGAGCTGTTTTTT.

The chain is built from TRBV27 and TRBJ2-2; the D is unclear. With 7 bases removed from V and 0 bases from J, the gap between germline ends came to 15 bases. The CDR3 has 16 amino acids. Germline V gene lookup returns CDR1 MNHEY and CDR2 SMNVEV (reference sequence). CDR3 sequence: CASIPTPQTNTGELFF. The CDR3 nucleotides are TGTGCCAGCATCCCCACCCCGCAGACGAACACCGGGGAGCTGTTTTTT.

The rearrangement joins TRBV5-6 to TRBJ2-6; D gene uncertain. CDR1 and CDR2 (germline): SGHDT, YYEEEE. Trimming removed 4 bases from V and 3 bases from J, with 8 bases in between. The CDR3 is 14 residues long. The chain's CDR3 is CASSTLRGANVLTF. The DNA of the CDR3 is TGTGCCAGCAGCACCCTACGTGGGGCCAACGTCCTGACTTTC.

The chain is built from TRBV7-3 and TRBJ1-5; D call uncertain. From germline, CDR1 is SGHTA and CDR2 FQGTGA. The germline V and J ends were trimmed by 3 bases and 1 base, with 4 bases remaining between them. The CDR3 consists of 13 residues. The CDR3 region has the DNA TGTGCCAGCAGCTTCTCCAGCAATCAGCCCCAGCATTTT. It codes for CASSFSSNQPQHF.